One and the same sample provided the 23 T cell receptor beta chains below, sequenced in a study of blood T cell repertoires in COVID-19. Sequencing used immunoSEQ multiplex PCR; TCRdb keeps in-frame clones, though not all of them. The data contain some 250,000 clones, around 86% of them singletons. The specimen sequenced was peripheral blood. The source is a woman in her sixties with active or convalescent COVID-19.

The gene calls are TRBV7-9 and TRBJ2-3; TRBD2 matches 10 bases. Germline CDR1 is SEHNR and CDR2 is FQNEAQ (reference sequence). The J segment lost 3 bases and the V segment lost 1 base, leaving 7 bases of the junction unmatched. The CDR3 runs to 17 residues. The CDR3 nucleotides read TGTGCCAGCAGCTTAGGGGCTAGCGGGGGATGGACAGATACGCAGTATTTT. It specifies CASSLGASGGWTDTQYF.

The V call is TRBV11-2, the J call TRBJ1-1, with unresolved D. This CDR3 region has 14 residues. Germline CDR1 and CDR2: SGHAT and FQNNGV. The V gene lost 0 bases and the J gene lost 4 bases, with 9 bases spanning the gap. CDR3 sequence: CASSLDAGSTEAFF. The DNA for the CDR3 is TGTGCCAGCAGCTTAGATGCCGGTTCCACTGAAGCTTTCTTT. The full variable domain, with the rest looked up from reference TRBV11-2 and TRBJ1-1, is EAGVAQSPRYKIIEKRQSVAFWCNPISGHATLYWYQQILGQGPKLLIQFQNNGVVDDSQLPKDRFSAERLKGVDSTLKIQPAKLEDSAVYLCASSLDAGSTEAFFGQGTRLTVV.

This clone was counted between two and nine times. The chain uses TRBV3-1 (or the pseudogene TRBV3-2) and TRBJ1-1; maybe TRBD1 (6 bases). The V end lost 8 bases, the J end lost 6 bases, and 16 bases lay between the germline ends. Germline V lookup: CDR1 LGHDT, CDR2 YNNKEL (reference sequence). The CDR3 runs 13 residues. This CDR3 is CASRRGGDPEAFF. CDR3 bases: TGTGCCAGCCGGAGAGGGGGGGACCCTGAAGCTTTCTTT.

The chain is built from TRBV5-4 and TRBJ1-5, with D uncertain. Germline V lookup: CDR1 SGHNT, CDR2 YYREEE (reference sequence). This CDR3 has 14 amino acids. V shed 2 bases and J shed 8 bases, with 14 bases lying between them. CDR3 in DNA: TGTGCCAGCAGCTTCGACGGGAACACGAAGCCCCAGCATTTT. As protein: CASSFDGNTKPQHF. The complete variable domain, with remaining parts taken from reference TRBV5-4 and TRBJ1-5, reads ETGVTQSPTHLIKTRGQQVTLRCSSQSGHNTVSWYQQALGQGPQFIFQYYREEENGRGNFPPRFSGLQFPNYSSELNVNALELDDSALYLCASSFDGNTKPQHFGDGTRLSIL.

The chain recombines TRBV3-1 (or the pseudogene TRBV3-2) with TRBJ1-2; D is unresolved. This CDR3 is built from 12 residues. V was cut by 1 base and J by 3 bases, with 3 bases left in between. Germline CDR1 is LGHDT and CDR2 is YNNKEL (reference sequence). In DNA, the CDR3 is TGTGCCAGCAGCCAAGCTGACTATGGCTACACCTTC. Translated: CASSQADYGYTF.

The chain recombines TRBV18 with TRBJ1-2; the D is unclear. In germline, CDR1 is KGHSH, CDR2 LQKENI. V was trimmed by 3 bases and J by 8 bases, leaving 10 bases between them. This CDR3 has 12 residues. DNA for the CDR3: TGTGCCAGCTCACCCAGTCCGAGGGGCTACACCTTC. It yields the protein CASSPSPRGYTF.

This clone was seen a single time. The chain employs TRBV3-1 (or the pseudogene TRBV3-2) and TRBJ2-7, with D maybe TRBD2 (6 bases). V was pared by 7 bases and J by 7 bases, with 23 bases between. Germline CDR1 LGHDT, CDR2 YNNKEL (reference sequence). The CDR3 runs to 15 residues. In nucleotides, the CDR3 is TGTGCCAGCACCCAGGGAGGTTATCATGGATCAGAGCAGTACTTC. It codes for CASTQGGYHGSEQYF.

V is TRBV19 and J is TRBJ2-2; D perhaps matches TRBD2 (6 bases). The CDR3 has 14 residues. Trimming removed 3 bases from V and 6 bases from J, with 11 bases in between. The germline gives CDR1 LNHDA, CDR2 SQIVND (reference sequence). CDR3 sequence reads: CASSIRGWAGELFF. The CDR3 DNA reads TGTGCCAGTAGTATTCGGGGGTGGGCCGGGGAGCTGTTTTTT.

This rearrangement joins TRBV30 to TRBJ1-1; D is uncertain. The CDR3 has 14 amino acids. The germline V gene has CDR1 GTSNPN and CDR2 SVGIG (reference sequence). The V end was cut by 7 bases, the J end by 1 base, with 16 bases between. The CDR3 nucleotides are TGTGCCTCCTTGACGCGGCCCTCGAACACTGAAGCTTTCTTT. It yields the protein CASLTRPSNTEAFF. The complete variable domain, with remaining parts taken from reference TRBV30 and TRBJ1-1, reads SQTIHQWPATLVQPVGSPLSLECTVEGTSNPNLYWYRQAAGRGLQLLFYSVGIGQISSEVPQNLSASRPQDRQFILSSKKLLLSDSGFYLCASLTRPSNTEAFFGQGTRLTVV.

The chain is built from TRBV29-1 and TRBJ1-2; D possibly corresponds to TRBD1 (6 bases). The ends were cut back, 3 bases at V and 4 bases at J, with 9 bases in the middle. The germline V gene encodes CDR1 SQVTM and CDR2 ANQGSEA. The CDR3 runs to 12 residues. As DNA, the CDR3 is TGCAGCGTTGAGCAGGGGACCTATGGCTACACCTTC. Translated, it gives CSVEQGTYGYTF.

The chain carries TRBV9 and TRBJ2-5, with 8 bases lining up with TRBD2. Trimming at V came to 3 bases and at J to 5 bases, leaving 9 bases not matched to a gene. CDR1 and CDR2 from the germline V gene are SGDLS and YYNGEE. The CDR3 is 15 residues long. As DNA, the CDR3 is TGTGCCAGCAGCGCGGGGGCCGGGGGGGCGGAGACCCAGTACTTC. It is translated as CASSAGAGGAETQYF.

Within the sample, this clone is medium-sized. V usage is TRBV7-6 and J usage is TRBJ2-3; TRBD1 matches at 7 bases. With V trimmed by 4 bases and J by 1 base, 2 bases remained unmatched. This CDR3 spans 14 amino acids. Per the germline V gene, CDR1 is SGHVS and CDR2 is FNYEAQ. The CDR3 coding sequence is TGTGCCAGCAGCTCCGGACAGGGCACAGATACGCAGTATTTT. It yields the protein CASSSGQGTDTQYF. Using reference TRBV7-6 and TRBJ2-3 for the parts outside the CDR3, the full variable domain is GAGVSQSPRYKVTKRGQDVALRCDPISGHVSLYWYRQALGQGPEFLTYFNYEAQQDKSGLPNDRFSAERPEGSISTLTIQRTEQRDSAMYRCASSSGQGTDTQYFGPGTRLTVL.

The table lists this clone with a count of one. The DNA for the CDR3 is TGCGCCAGCAGCTTGGATCTAGCAATCGGTAATGAGCAGTTCTTC. This gives the protein CASSLDLAIGNEQFF. The chain uses TRBV5-1 and TRBJ2-1, with D possibly being TRBD2 (5 bases). Germline V gene sequence: CDR1 SGHRS, CDR2 YFSETQ. This CDR3 comprises 15 residues. V lost 0 bases and J lost 7, with 14 bases in between.

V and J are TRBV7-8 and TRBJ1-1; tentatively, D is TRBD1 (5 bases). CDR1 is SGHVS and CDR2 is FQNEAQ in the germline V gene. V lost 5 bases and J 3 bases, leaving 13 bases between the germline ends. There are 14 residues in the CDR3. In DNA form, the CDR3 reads TGTGCCAGCAGCCACGCCGGCAGGGACACTGAAGCTTTCTTT. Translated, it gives CASSHAGRDTEAFF.

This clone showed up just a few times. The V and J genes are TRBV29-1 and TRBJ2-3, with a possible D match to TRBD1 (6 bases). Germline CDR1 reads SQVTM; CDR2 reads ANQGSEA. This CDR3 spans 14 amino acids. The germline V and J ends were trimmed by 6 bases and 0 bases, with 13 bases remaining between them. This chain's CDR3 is CSVSQGRSTDTQYF. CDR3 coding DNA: TGCAGCGTGAGCCAGGGGCGGAGCACAGATACGCAGTATTTT.

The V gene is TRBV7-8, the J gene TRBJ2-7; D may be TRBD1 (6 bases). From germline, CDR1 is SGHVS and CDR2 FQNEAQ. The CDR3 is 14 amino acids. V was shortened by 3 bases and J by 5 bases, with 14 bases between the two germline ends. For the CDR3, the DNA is TGTGCCAGCAGCTTCGAGATAGAGGGGGACGAGCAGTACTTC. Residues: CASSFEIEGDEQYF.

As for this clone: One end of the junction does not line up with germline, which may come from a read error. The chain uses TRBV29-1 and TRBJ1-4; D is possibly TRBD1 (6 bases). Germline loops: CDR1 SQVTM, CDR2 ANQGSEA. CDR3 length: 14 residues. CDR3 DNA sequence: TGCAGCGTTCAAGAACAGGGACCAAATGAAAAACTGTTTTTT. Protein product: CSVQEQGPNEKLFF.

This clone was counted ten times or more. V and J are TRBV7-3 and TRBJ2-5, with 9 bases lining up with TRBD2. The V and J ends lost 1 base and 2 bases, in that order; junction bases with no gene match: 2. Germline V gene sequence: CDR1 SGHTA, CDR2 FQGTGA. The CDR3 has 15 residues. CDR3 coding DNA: TGTGCCAGCAGCTTAAGTAGCGGGGGACAAGAGACCCAGTACTTC. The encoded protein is CASSLSSGGQETQYF.

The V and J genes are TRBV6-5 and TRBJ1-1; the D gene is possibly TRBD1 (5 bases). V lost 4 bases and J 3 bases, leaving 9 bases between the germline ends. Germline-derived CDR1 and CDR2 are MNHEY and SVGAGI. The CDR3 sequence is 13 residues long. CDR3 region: CASSLDRYTEAFF. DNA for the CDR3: TGTGCCAGCAGTTTAGACAGATACACTGAAGCTTTCTTT.

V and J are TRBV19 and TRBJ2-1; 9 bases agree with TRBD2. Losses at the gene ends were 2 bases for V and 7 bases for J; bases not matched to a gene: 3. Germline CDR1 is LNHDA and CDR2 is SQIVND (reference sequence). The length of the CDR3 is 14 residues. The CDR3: CASSIRLAGNEQFF. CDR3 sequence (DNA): TGTGCCAGTAGTATACGGCTAGCGGGAAATGAGCAGTTCTTC.

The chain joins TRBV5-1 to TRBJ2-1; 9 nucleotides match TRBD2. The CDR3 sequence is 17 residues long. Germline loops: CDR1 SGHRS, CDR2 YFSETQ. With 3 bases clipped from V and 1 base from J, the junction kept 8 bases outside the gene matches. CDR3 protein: CASSSGSSGASYNEQFF. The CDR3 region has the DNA TGCGCCAGCAGCTCGGGGTCTAGCGGGGCGTCCTACAATGAGCAGTTCTTC.

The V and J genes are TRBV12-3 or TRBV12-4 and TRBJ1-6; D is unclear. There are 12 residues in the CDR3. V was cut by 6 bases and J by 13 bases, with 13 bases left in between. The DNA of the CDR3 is TGTGCCAGCAGCAAAGCCCAGAGGCCCCTCCACTTT. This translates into CASSKAQRPLHF.

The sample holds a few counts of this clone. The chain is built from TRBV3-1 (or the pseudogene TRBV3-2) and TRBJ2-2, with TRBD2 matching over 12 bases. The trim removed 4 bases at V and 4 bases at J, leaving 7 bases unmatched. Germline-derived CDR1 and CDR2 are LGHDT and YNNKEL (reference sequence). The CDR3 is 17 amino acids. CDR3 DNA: TGTGCCAGCAGCCGCCTACCTAGCGGGGGGGCCACCGGGGAGCTGTTTTTT. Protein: CASSRLPSGGATGELFF.